This TCR beta chain was identified during a study of beta chain features in type 1 diabetes. Study results and limitations: These data did not resolve whether HLA type affects TCRB rearrangement. All four CD4+ subsets from Type 1 diabetes patients carried moderately but significantly shorter TCRB CDR3s.

As concerns this clone: As yet, its antigen is unknown.

All of the isolated RNA was reverse transcribed, so expressed TCRB transcripts were sequenced. Produced via immunoSEQ multiplex PCR; TCRdb's table is partial and in-frame only. Of hundreds of thousands of clones in the sample, around 15% were seen once. The length of the CDR3 is 16 residues. CDR1 is SEHNR and CDR2 is FQNEAQ in the germline V gene (reference sequence). Trimming took 1 base from V and 2 from J; bases not matched to a gene: 3. The origin of this receptor is a man aged 25-40 years with type 1 diabetes. J is TRBJ2-4 and V is TRBV7-9; 9 nucleotides agree with TRBD1. The sample consisted of naive CD4+ T cells from blood. The CDR3 loop is CASSLGGQGTKNIQYF. The CDR3 bases are TGTGCCAGCAGCTTAGGGGGACAGGGCACCAAAAACATTCAGTACTTC. Based on the CDR3 plus reference TRBV7-9 and TRBJ2-4, the full variable domain is DTGVSQNPRHKITKRGQNVTFRCDPISEHNRLYWYRQTLGQGPEFLTYFQNEAQLEKSRLLSDRFSAERPKGSFSTLEIQRTEQGDSAMYLCASSLGGQGTKNIQYFGAGTRLSVL.